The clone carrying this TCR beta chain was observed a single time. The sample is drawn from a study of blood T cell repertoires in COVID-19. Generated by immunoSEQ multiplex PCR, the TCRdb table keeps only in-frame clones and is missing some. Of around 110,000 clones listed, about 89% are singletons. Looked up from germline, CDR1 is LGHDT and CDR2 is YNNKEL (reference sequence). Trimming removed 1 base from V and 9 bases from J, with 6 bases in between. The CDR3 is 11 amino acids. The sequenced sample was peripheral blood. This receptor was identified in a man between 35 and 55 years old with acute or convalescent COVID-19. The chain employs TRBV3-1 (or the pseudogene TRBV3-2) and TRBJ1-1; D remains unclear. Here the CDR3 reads CASSQGQKAFF. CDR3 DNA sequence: TGTGCCAGCAGCCAAGGTCAAAAAGCTTTCTTT.